Only one count was recorded for the clone carrying this T cell receptor beta chain. Germline V gives CDR1 MNHGY, CDR2 SVAAGI. J was trimmed by 2 bases and V by 1 base; bases with no gene match: 6. The CDR3 consists of 16 residues. Original handling: Reference gene primer amplification gave nucleated cell count estimates. Clones were read by immunoSEQ multiplex PCR, and TCRdb kept only the in-frame ones, dropping some. V and J calls and clone size are given by that table; D and trimming were obtained from the DNA. The sample lists some 73,000 clones; roughly 80% were seen once. These data come from a study of blood T cell repertoires in COVID-19. About the research overall: Specimens from acute and convalescent COVID-19 originated in the United States, Italy and Spain.

The origin of this receptor is a human donor in a cohort sampled during active COVID-19. Specimen: peripheral blood. This chain joins TRBV6-9 and TRBJ2-3, with TRBD1 identical over 7 bases. CDR3 residues: CASSYLVRGNTDTQYF. In DNA, the CDR3 is TGTGCCAGCAGTTATTTGGTCAGGGGGAACACAGATACGCAGTATTTT.